The 29 T cell receptor beta chains below come from one sample, sequenced in a study of cytomegalovirus exposure and HLA in healthy donors. Primers: 60 Vbeta forward and 13 Jbeta reverse. Measured with immunoSEQ multiplex PCR; TCRdb has only the in-frame clones, and not every one. Among approximately 150,000 clones listed, 80% to 90% were seen once. The sequencing input was PBMCs. All receptors derive from a woman in her fifties or sixties in good health and CMV-seronegative.

The J gene is TRBJ2-3, the V gene TRBV7-7, with 7 bases that match TRBD2. Per germline, CDR1 SSHAT and CDR2 FNYEAQ (reference sequence). This CDR3 region has 13 residues. J gave up 4 bases and V 5 bases, and 3 bases lay outside the gene matches. Here the CDR3 DNA reads TGTGCCAGCAGCGAAGCGGGACCAGATACGCAGTATTTT. Its protein is CASSEAGPDTQYF.

This clone occurred once. This sequence joins TRBV4-2 and TRBJ1-2; D not resolved. Germline CDR1 is LGHNA and CDR2 is YNFKEQ. The CDR3 runs to 15 residues. With 2 bases removed from V and 0 bases from J, the gap between germline ends came to 10 bases. The CDR3, as DNA: TGTGCCAGCAGCCAACAACAGCTTGCTAACTATGGCTACACCTTC. This sequence encodes CASSQQQLANYGYTF.

This rearrangement joins TRBV13 to TRBJ2-2; 8 nucleotides agree with TRBD2. The V gene's germline CDR1 is PRHDT and CDR2 FYEKMQ (reference sequence). The CDR3 loop spans 17 amino acids. The junction had 11 bases not matched to a gene; V was cut back by 2 bases and J by 6 bases. CDR3 sequence reads: CASSLRKGTSGAGELFF. The CDR3 DNA follows: TGTGCCAGCAGCTTAAGGAAAGGTACTAGCGGCGCCGGGGAGCTGTTTTTT.

The V call is TRBV19, the J call TRBJ1-2, with D tentatively TRBD1 (5 bases). Germline V gives CDR1 LNHDA, CDR2 SQIVND (reference sequence). The CDR3 covers 12 residues. V lost 3 bases and J lost 8, with 10 bases in between. The CDR3 region has the DNA TGTGCCAGTAGTATCGATCCAGGGGGCTACACCTTC. This translates into CASSIDPGGYTF. The entire variable domain, with the rest obtained from reference TRBV19 and TRBJ1-2, is as follows: DGGITQSPKYLFRKEGQNVTLSCEQNLNHDAMYWYRQDPGQGLRLIYYSQIVNDFQKGDIAEGYSVSREKKESFPLTVTSAQKNPTAFYLCASSIDPGGYTFGSGTRLTVV.

This clone was seen just once. The J gene is TRBJ2-7, the V gene TRBV11-2; 10 positions agree with TRBD1. CDR1 and CDR2 (germline): SGHAT, FQNNGV. Trimming removed 5 bases from V and 3 bases from J; junction bases left unmatched: 7. The CDR3 contains 15 residues. Here the CDR3 DNA reads TGTGCCAGCAGCCTACGGACAGGGGGTTTCTACGAGCAGTACTTC. It is translated as CASSLRTGGFYEQYF. Full variable domain (missing parts from reference TRBV11-2 and TRBJ2-7): EAGVAQSPRYKIIEKRQSVAFWCNPISGHATLYWYQQILGQGPKLLIQFQNNGVVDDSQLPKDRFSAERLKGVDSTLKIQPAKLEDSAVYLCASSLRTGGFYEQYFGPGTRLTVT.

Details on this clone: At one end, the junction sequence differs from germline, possibly due to a read error. The chain combines TRBV19 with TRBJ1-2; D is uncertain. The CDR3 runs 14 residues. Germline V gene data show CDR1 as LNHDA and CDR2 as SQIVND (reference sequence). The CDR3 DNA reads as TGTGCAAGTAATTATAGGGAGGGAAGGAGCGGCTACACCTTC. The encoded protein is CASNYREGRSGYTF.

The chain is built from TRBV9 and TRBJ2-7; 7 bases fit TRBD1. Looked up from germline, CDR1 is SGDLS and CDR2 is YYNGEE. The CDR3 is 13 residues long. Trimming removed 4 bases from V and 7 bases from J; junction bases left unmatched: 8. CDR3: CASSLTTGVEQYF. CDR3 DNA sequence: TGTGCCAGCAGCCTCACCACAGGGGTTGAGCAGTACTTC.

V usage is TRBV5-5 and J usage is TRBJ1-6; TRBD1 agrees at 8 bases. The CDR3 sequence is 17 residues long. V trimming: 0 bases; J trimming: 7 bases; junction bases outside the gene matches: 9. CDR1 is SGHKS, CDR2 YYEKEE, per germline (reference sequence). The CDR3 DNA is TGTGCCAGCAGCTTGGAAATCCAGGGGGCAAGGAATTCACCCCTCCACTTT. Protein sequence: CASSLEIQGARNSPLHF.

The CDR3 reads CASSLEGTGQTNYGYTF. The CDR3 coding sequence is TGTGCCAGCAGCTTAGAGGGGACAGGGCAAACTAACTATGGCTACACCTTC. The V gene is TRBV7-2, the J gene TRBJ1-2; 9 bases line up with TRBD1. The CDR3 extends over 17 amino acids. V trimming: 1 base; J trimming: 0 bases; junction bases outside the gene matches: 6. The germline V gene encodes CDR1 SGHTA and CDR2 FQGNSA.

V and J are TRBV19 and TRBJ2-2, with TRBD1 matching over 7 bases. This CDR3 contains 20 residues. CDR1 and CDR2 from the germline V gene are LNHDA and SQIVND (reference sequence). The junction had 21 bases not matched to a gene; V was cut back by 3 bases and J by 5 bases. CDR3 DNA sequence: TGTGCCAGTAGTATCACCCCGCTGGACAGGCCTTCAAGGGGTACCGGGGAGCTGTTTTTT. Encoded protein: CASSITPLDRPSRGTGELFF.

This clone was observed a handful of times. The chain has TRBV6-1 and TRBJ2-5; D is undetermined. V was pared by 0 bases and J by 1 base, with 9 bases between. CDR3 length equals 15 residues. Looked up from germline, CDR1 is MNHNS and CDR2 is SASEGT. For the CDR3, the DNA is TGTGCCAGCAGTGAAGCGCTGGTGAGCCAAGAGACCCAGTACTTC. It codes for CASSEALVSQETQYF.

The chain employs TRBV19 and TRBJ2-1; 9 bases align to TRBD1. The CDR3 loop spans 14 amino acids. Germline CDR1 and CDR2: LNHDA and SQIVND (reference sequence). V lost 4 bases to trimming and J lost 7 bases; unmatched junction nucleotides: 5. In DNA, the CDR3 is TGTGCCAGTAGTAGCGGGACAGGGTGGAATGAGCAGTTCTTC. Amino acid sequence: CASSSGTGWNEQFF.

V usage is TRBV7-9 and J usage is TRBJ2-7; D unclear. CDR3 length: 12 amino acids. Germline loops: CDR1 SEHNR, CDR2 FQNEAQ (reference sequence). V lost 1 base, J lost 3 bases, and 4 bases lay in between. CDR3 in DNA: TGTGCCAGCAGCTTAGTCCGCTACGAGCAGTACTTC. It codes for CASSLVRYEQYF.

The genes are TRBV6-5 and TRBJ1-1, with a possible D match to TRBD1 (5 bases). Trimming pared 5 bases from V and 4 bases from J, leaving 11 bases between. The CDR3 is made up of 13 amino acids. Germline V gene sequence: CDR1 MNHEY, CDR2 SVGAGI. CDR3 amino acids: CASSPGGGTEAFF. As DNA, the CDR3 is TGTGCCAGCAGTCCCGGGGGGGGCACTGAAGCTTTCTTT.

This chain links TRBV19 with TRBJ1-2; the D gene is possibly TRBD1 (6 bases). Trimming removed 6 bases at V and 7 bases at J, with 12 bases between. Germline-derived CDR1 and CDR2 are LNHDA and SQIVND (reference sequence). The CDR3 spans 12 residues. The CDR3 bases are TGTGCCAGTAGGCAGCGGGGGGCTGGCTACACCTTC. Encoded protein: CASRQRGAGYTF.

V and J are TRBV4-3 and TRBJ2-3; TRBD1 aligns across 7 bases. With V trimmed by 0 bases and J by 2 bases, 2 bases remained unmatched. Germline CDR1 reads LGHNA; CDR2 reads YSLEER. This CDR3 is 15 amino acids long. The CDR3 protein is CASSQERGPTDTQYF. The CDR3 DNA is TGCGCCAGCAGCCAAGAGAGGGGGCCCACAGATACGCAGTATTTT.

This clone was found once. V usage is TRBV10-3 and J usage is TRBJ2-5, with TRBD2 matching 14 bases. Germline values: CDR1 ENHRY, CDR2 SYGVKD. Trimming cost V 10 bases and J 3 bases; bases outside gene matches: 7. The CDR3 has 15 residues. The CDR3 region is CATLSTSGGEETQYF. The CDR3 DNA follows: TGTGCCACCCTATCGACTAGCGGGGGGGAAGAGACCCAGTACTTC.

The genes are TRBV19 and TRBJ2-3; D gene uncertain. V lost 4 bases and J 7 bases, leaving 12 bases between the germline ends. Germline V lookup: CDR1 LNHDA, CDR2 SQIVND (reference sequence). This CDR3 spans 13 amino acids. This CDR3 is CASSTLPSYTQYF. In DNA, the CDR3 is TGTGCCAGTAGTACCCTCCCGAGTTATACGCAGTATTTT.

CDR3 amino acids: CASSTSGSSNQPQHF. CDR3 DNA sequence: TGTGCCAGCAGTACATCAGGGTCTAGCAATCAGCCCCAGCATTTT. The V call is TRBV2, the J call TRBJ1-5, with D maybe TRBD1 (5 bases). Trimming stripped 5 bases from V and 0 bases from J, with 11 bases between. The CDR3 length is 15 residues. Germline V gene sequence: CDR1 SNHLY, CDR2 FYNNEI.

V is TRBV5-4 and J is TRBJ2-7; D perhaps matches TRBD1 (5 bases). The CDR3 is 14 residues long. CDR1 and CDR2 from the germline V gene are SGHNT and YYREEE (reference sequence). Trimming took off 4 bases at V and 5 bases at J, with 16 bases between the two ends. CDR3 nucleotides: TGTGCCAGCAGCCCGCAGGGTTCCACCCACGAGCAGTACTTC. Translating gives CASSPQGSTHEQYF. The full variable domain, completed using reference TRBV5-4 and TRBJ2-7, is ETGVTQSPTHLIKTRGQQVTLRCSSQSGHNTVSWYQQALGQGPQFIFQYYREEENGRGNFPPRFSGLQFPNYSSELNVNALELDDSALYLCASSPQGSTHEQYFGPGTRLTVT.

In this sample, this clone turned up many times. This rearrangement joins TRBV5-5 to TRBJ2-2; 8 bases line up with TRBD1. Losses at the gene ends were 4 bases for V and 1 base for J; bases not matched to a gene: 6. The CDR3 sequence is 16 residues long. CDR1 is SGHKS and CDR2 is YYEKEE in the germline V gene (reference sequence). This CDR3 reads CASSLKDRGNTGELFF. DNA for the CDR3: TGTGCCAGCAGCCTAAAAGACAGGGGGAACACCGGGGAGCTGTTTTTT.

This chain uses TRBV15 with TRBJ1-1; no clear D gene. The length of the CDR3 is 15 residues. V was shortened by 1 base and J by 2 bases, with 11 bases between the two germline ends. Germline values: CDR1 LNHNV, CDR2 YYDKDF (reference sequence). This chain's CDR3 is CATSRVGWLNTEAFF. As DNA, the CDR3 is TGTGCCACCAGCAGAGTTGGCTGGCTCAACACTGAAGCTTTCTTT.

The chain recombines TRBV7-2 with TRBJ2-1, with 10 bases matching TRBD2. Losses at the gene ends were 3 bases for V and 9 bases for J; bases not matched to a gene: 14. Looked up from germline, CDR1 is SGHTA and CDR2 is FQGNSA. The CDR3 runs 17 residues. Written as DNA, the CDR3 is TGTGCCAGCAGCTTCATTAGCGGGACTAGCGTGTCAGGTGAGCAGTTCTTC. It specifies CASSFISGTSVSGEQFF. Variable domain in full (rest from reference TRBV7-2 and TRBJ2-1): GAGVSQSPSNKVTEKGKDVELRCDPISGHTALYWYRQSLGQGLEFLIYFQGNSAPDKSGLPSDRFSAERTGGSVSTLTIQRTQQEDSAVYLCASSFISGTSVSGEQFFGPGTRLTVL.

This sequence joins TRBV27 and TRBJ2-7, with D tentatively TRBD2 (6 bases). There are 12 residues in the CDR3. Trimming shortened V by 8 bases and J by 0 bases, and 8 bases separated the two germline ends. The germline gives CDR1 MNHEY, CDR2 SMNVEV (reference sequence). Here the CDR3 reads CASGGSSYEQYF. DNA for the CDR3: TGTGCCAGCGGGGGGAGCTCCTACGAGCAGTACTTC.

This chain links TRBV4-3 with TRBJ1-5; D remains unclear. Germline V gene data show CDR1 as LGHNA and CDR2 as YSLEER. Trimming left V 0 bases short and J 0 bases short, with 6 bases between. CDR3 length equals 15 residues. The DNA for the CDR3 is TGCGCCAGCAGCCAAGACAGTAATAGCAATCAGCCCCAGCATTTT. Encoded protein: CASSQDSNSNQPQHF.

This clone was found a few times. The same CDR3 can be traced to other DNA sequences in this sample. The gene calls are TRBV6-5 and TRBJ1-1, with TRBD1 matching 8 bases. Trimming removed 4 bases from V and 5 bases from J; junction bases left unmatched: 3. CDR3 length: 13 residues. In germline, CDR1 is MNHEY, CDR2 SVGAGI. This chain's CDR3 is CASSSTGGTEAFF. The CDR3 nucleotides read TGTGCCAGCAGTTCTACAGGGGGTACTGAAGCTTTCTTT.

The chain carries TRBV6-1 and TRBJ1-2; D remains unclear. V lost 8 bases and J lost 7, with 20 bases in between. CDR3 length equals 14 residues. Per germline, CDR1 MNHNS and CDR2 SASEGT. Here the CDR3 reads CASHPAGRFSGYTF. In DNA, the CDR3 is TGTGCCAGCCACCCGGCTGGCAGGTTCTCTGGCTACACCTTC.

The chain has TRBV27 and TRBJ1-5, with D tentatively TRBD1 (5 bases). The CDR3 totals 15 residues. Trimming cost V 8 bases and J 0 bases, with 14 bases left between them. Germline lookup yields CDR1 MNHEY and CDR2 SMNVEV (reference sequence). CDR3 amino acids: CASSLGQLSNQPQHF. The CDR3 region has the DNA TGTGCCAGCTCGCTGGGGCAGCTTAGCAATCAGCCCCAGCATTTT.

The V and J genes are TRBV29-1 and TRBJ2-1, with TRBD1 matching 8 bases. This CDR3 region has 14 residues. CDR1 SQVTM and CDR2 ANQGSEA come from the germline V gene. After removal of 7 bases from V and 1 base from J, the junction contained 6 bases not matched to a gene. CDR3 sequence: CSALTGASYNEQFF. In DNA form, the CDR3 reads TGCAGCGCTCTGACAGGGGCTTCCTACAATGAGCAGTTCTTC.